A single sample is the source of the 16 T cell receptor beta chains below, sequenced in a study of cytomegalovirus exposure and HLA in healthy donors. The PCR employed 60 Vbeta primers together with 13 Jbeta primers. The table came from immunoSEQ multiplex PCR; TCRdb's copy has only in-frame clones and leaves some out. Of about 170,000 clones listed, over 80% are singletons. Sample: PBMCs. Receptor source: a boy aged 2-9 years in good health and CMV-seronegative.

This rearrangement joins TRBV7-9 to TRBJ2-7, with D possibly being TRBD1 (5 bases). Germline loops: CDR1 SEHNR, CDR2 FQNEAQ (reference sequence). CDR3 size: 16 residues. V was trimmed by 1 base and J by 4 bases, leaving 17 bases between them. CDR3 protein: CASSLGFGRESYEQYF. The DNA of the CDR3 is TGTGCCAGCAGCTTAGGATTCGGCAGGGAAAGTTACGAGCAGTACTTC.

This clone occurred once. The chain recombines TRBV5-1 with TRBJ2-7; TRBD1 agrees at 8 bases. The CDR3 totals 15 residues. Germline V lookup: CDR1 SGHRS, CDR2 YFSETQ. With V trimmed by 4 bases and J by 0 bases, 6 bases remained unmatched. The CDR3 is CASSPDRGLSYEQYF. CDR3 bases: TGCGCCAGCAGCCCTGACAGGGGCCTCTCCTACGAGCAGTACTTC.

Concerning this clone itself: Its ends do not fully match the called genes, so a read error is possible. The gene calls are TRBV5-1 and TRBJ2-5, with 7 positions matching TRBD2. Per the germline V gene, CDR1 is SGHRS and CDR2 is YFSETQ. The CDR3 spans 15 residues. Here the CDR3 DNA reads TGCGCCAGCAGCTTGATCGGGGGGAACCAAGGGACCCAGTACTTC. This codes for CASSLIGGNQGTQYF.

The sample holds one count of this clone. The chain is built from TRBV11-2 and TRBJ2-7; D may be TRBD1 (5 bases). Germline V CDR1 and CDR2: SGHAT, FQNNGV. The germline V and J ends were trimmed by 0 bases and 4 bases, with 16 bases remaining between them. The length of the CDR3 is 16 residues. This chain's CDR3 is CASSLEPTSAGYEQYV. The CDR3 DNA reads TGTGCCAGCAGCTTAGAGCCAACCTCAGCAGGGTACGAGCAGTACGTC.

This clone is a singleton in its sample. V usage is TRBV4-1 and J usage is TRBJ1-6; weak D call: TRBD1 (5 bases). Trimming stripped 4 bases from V and 7 bases from J, with 17 bases between. The V gene's germline CDR1 is MGHRA and CDR2 YSYEKL. CDR3 length: 16 residues. The DNA of the CDR3 is TGCGCCAGCAGCCCCCTGGGGCAGGGCAGGAATTCACCCCTCCACTTT. Translation gives CASSPLGQGRNSPLHF.

The V and J genes are TRBV6-5 and TRBJ1-2; no reliable D call. V was cut by 10 bases and J by 4 bases, with 13 bases left in between. Germline CDR1 is MNHEY and CDR2 is SVGAGI. The CDR3 runs to 12 residues. CDR3 residues: CATHGLGYGYTF. CDR3 DNA sequence: TGTGCCACGCACGGACTCGGCTATGGCTACACCTTC.

This chain connects TRBV5-8 to TRBJ2-5, with 9 nucleotides matching TRBD2. The V segment lost 0 bases and the J segment 4 bases; nucleotides outside the gene matches: 7. This CDR3 spans 16 amino acids. Germline CDR1 reads SGHTS; CDR2 reads YDEGEE. CDR3 residues: CASSLGSGGVGETQYF. The DNA of the CDR3 is TGTGCCAGCAGCTTGGGTAGCGGGGGTGTAGGAGAGACCCAGTACTTC.

Points on this clone: One end of the junction fails to match germline, which may point to a read error. The chain links TRBV27 to TRBJ1-2; tentatively, D is TRBD1 (6 bases). Looked up from germline, CDR1 is MNHEY and CDR2 is SMNVEV (reference sequence). The CDR3 consists of 13 residues. The CDR3 DNA sequence: TGTGCCAGCAGGCCCGTCCCAGGGGATGGCTGCACCTTC. It is translated as CASRPVPGDGCTF.

The genes are TRBV27 and TRBJ2-1; possibly TRBD2 for D (5 bases). CDR3 length: 13 residues. The germline gives CDR1 MNHEY, CDR2 SMNVEV (reference sequence). Trimming removed 4 bases from V and 6 bases from J, with 10 bases in between. As DNA, the CDR3 is TGTGCCAGCAGTTCGACCGCGGGCAATGAGCAGTTCTTC. Protein: CASSSTAGNEQFF.

The genes are TRBV6-6 and TRBJ2-2, with 9 bases identical to TRBD1. This CDR3 is 16 amino acids long. Unmatched junction bases numbered 9, after V lost 6 bases and J lost 4 bases. Germline V gene lookup returns CDR1 MNHNY and CDR2 SVGAGI (reference sequence). The CDR3 nucleotides are TGTGCCAGCAGCTCACCCGAGACAGGGGGCACCGGGGAGCTGTTTTTT. Translating it yields CASSSPETGGTGELFF.

This clone has just a few counts. The same CDR3 also results from other DNA sequences found in this sample. The chain combines TRBV5-4 with TRBJ2-7, with 10 bases that match TRBD1. The CDR3 sequence is 14 residues long. CDR1 and CDR2 (germline): SGHNT, YYREEE (reference sequence). Germline trimming cut 4 bases from V and 2 bases from J; bases unmatched to any gene: 3. The CDR3, as DNA: TGTGCCAGCAGCCTAGGGACAGGGGCCTACGAGCAGTACTTC. Protein: CASSLGTGAYEQYF.

CDR3 in amino acids: CASSVEAGGPSYNEQFF. DNA of the CDR3: TGTGCCAGCAGCGTAGAGGCGGGAGGGCCCTCCTACAATGAGCAGTTCTTC. The genes are TRBV9 and TRBJ2-1; 9 nucleotides line up with TRBD2. The CDR3 contains 17 residues. Germline CDR1 reads SGDLS; CDR2 reads YYNGEE. Germline trimming cut 0 bases from V and 0 bases from J; bases unmatched to any gene: 4.

The rearrangement joins TRBV25-1 to TRBJ1-5; D gene unclear. The germline gives CDR1 MGHDK, CDR2 SYGVNS. The CDR3 length is 14 residues. V lost 3 bases, J lost 1 base, and 7 bases lay in between. The CDR3 nucleotides are TGTGCCAGCAGTGACGAGGGAAGCAATCAGCCCCAGCATTTT. This translates into CASSDEGSNQPQHF.

This clone appeared a few times. This sequence joins TRBV7-6 and TRBJ1-1; D may be TRBD1 (5 bases). This CDR3 is built from 14 residues. V was trimmed by 1 base and J by 7 bases, leaving 13 bases between them. The germline V gene has CDR1 SGHVS and CDR2 FNYEAQ. The CDR3 DNA reads as TGTGCCAGCAGCTTAGTGGAGCAGGGAGGTGAAGCTTTCTTT. It translates to CASSLVEQGGEAFF.

The chain carries TRBV12-5 and TRBJ2-1; D unclear. The ends were cut back, 1 base at V and 0 bases at J, with 10 bases in the middle. This CDR3 contains 16 residues. The germline V gene encodes CDR1 LGHNT and CDR2 FRNRAP. The CDR3 loop reads CASGLGPISSYNEQFF. CDR3 sequence (DNA): TGTGCTAGTGGTTTGGGGCCGATCAGCTCCTACAATGAGCAGTTCTTC. The whole variable domain, filled in from reference TRBV12-5 and TRBJ2-1, reads DARVTQTPRHKVTEMGQEVTMRCQPILGHNTVFWYRQTMMQGLELLAYFRNRAPLDDSGMPKDRFSAEMPDATLATLKIQPSEPRDSAVYFCASGLGPISSYNEQFFGPGTRLTVL.

This chain connects TRBV4-3 to TRBJ1-1, with 7 bases fitting TRBD1. The V and J ends lost 1 base and 7 bases, in that order; junction bases with no gene match: 12. The CDR3 sequence is 16 residues long. The germline V gene encodes CDR1 LGHNA and CDR2 YSLEER. The CDR3 DNA sequence: TGCGCCAGCAGCCAAGGGGACAGCTACTACCTGGGTGAAGCTTTCTTT. This codes for CASSQGDSYYLGEAFF.